This T cell receptor (beta chain) was captured by sequencing in a study of shared clonotypes between healthy human individuals. Whole-study context: The plates for each donor numbered three CD4 naive, three CD4 memory, two CD8 naive and one CD8 memory.

Evenly divided among several immunoSEQ plates was the genomic DNA of each subset. The method was immunoSEQ multiplex PCR; TCRdb's version includes in-frame clones alone and lacks a portion of them. The data contain approximately 1,500,000 clones, 95% to 99% of them singletons. Division of CD4+ cells produced a CD45RA+ naive subset and a CD45RA-negative memory subset. CDR1 WNHNN and CDR2 SYGVQD come from the germline V gene (reference sequence). The CDR3 runs to 13 residues. The V end was cut by 5 bases, the J end by 1 base, with 9 bases between. The chain carries TRBV10-1 and TRBJ2-7, with D possibly matching TRBD2 (5 bases). The sequenced sample was naive CD4+ T cells sorted from blood. Specified subset: CD45RA+ positively selected. This sequence originates from a man under 40 in good health. This CDR3 is CASSFSGSYEQYF. For the CDR3, the DNA is TGCGCCAGCAGTTTCTCGGGGTCCTACGAGCAGTACTTC.